These 5 T cell receptor beta chains were sequenced from one sample in a study of blood T cell repertoires in COVID-19 (dated by TCRdb to between 2020 and 2021). Libraries were prepared through the immunoSEQ multiplex PCR assay. TCRdb holds this immuneACCESS table with in-frame rearrangements only. Some clones are missing; in checked studies, unresolved V genes explain under half, and the rest has no known cause. This sample lists about 190,000 clones; 90% were detected once. Of the sample, about 0.66% is held by the ten largest clones. Sequenced input: peripheral blood. These receptor sequences come from a man aged 45-65 years with acute or convalescent COVID-19.

This chain uses TRBV11-2 with TRBJ2-1; TRBD1 matches 8 bases. The CDR3 sequence is 14 residues long. Looked up from germline, CDR1 is SGHAT and CDR2 is FQNNGV. V lost 3 bases, J lost 8 bases, and 6 bases stayed unmatched. The CDR3 is CASSFQGAVYEQFF. Here the CDR3 DNA reads TGTGCCAGCAGCTTCCAGGGGGCTGTCTATGAGCAGTTCTTC.

The chain carries TRBV19 and TRBJ1-4; the D gene is possibly TRBD1 (6 bases). Looked up from germline, CDR1 is LNHDA and CDR2 is SQIVND (reference sequence). Trimming cost V 9 bases and J 1 base, with 18 bases left between them. The CDR3 is 16 residues long. This CDR3 is CASHGGAGETNEKLFF. The CDR3 DNA follows: TGTGCCAGCCACGGGGGGGCGGGAGAAACTAATGAAAAACTGTTTTTT.

J is TRBJ1-6 and V is TRBV4-2; 7 bases agree with TRBD1. Germline trimming cut 1 base from V and 9 bases from J; bases unmatched to any gene: 3. The CDR3 runs 14 residues. Germline loops: CDR1 LGHNA, CDR2 YNFKEQ. CDR3 sequence: CASSQVDRVSPLHF. CDR3 DNA sequence: TGTGCCAGCAGCCAAGTTGACAGGGTTTCACCCCTCCACTTT.

The V call is TRBV2, the J call TRBJ1-2; D is undetermined. With 7 bases removed from V and 4 bases from J, the gap between germline ends came to 7 bases. CDR1 SNHLY and CDR2 FYNNEI come from the germline V gene. The CDR3 has 11 residues. The CDR3 region has the DNA TGTGCCAGCAAGCAGCGCTATGGCTACACCTTC. This sequence encodes CASKQRYGYTF.

The chain employs TRBV2 and TRBJ2-7; D not certain. The CDR3 loop spans 14 amino acids. The V and J ends lost 4 bases and 0 bases respectively, with 10 bases between them. Per the germline V gene, CDR1 is SNHLY and CDR2 is FYNNEI. The CDR3 protein is CASSGVDGSYEQYF. The CDR3, as DNA: TGTGCCAGCAGTGGAGTAGATGGCTCCTACGAGCAGTACTTC.